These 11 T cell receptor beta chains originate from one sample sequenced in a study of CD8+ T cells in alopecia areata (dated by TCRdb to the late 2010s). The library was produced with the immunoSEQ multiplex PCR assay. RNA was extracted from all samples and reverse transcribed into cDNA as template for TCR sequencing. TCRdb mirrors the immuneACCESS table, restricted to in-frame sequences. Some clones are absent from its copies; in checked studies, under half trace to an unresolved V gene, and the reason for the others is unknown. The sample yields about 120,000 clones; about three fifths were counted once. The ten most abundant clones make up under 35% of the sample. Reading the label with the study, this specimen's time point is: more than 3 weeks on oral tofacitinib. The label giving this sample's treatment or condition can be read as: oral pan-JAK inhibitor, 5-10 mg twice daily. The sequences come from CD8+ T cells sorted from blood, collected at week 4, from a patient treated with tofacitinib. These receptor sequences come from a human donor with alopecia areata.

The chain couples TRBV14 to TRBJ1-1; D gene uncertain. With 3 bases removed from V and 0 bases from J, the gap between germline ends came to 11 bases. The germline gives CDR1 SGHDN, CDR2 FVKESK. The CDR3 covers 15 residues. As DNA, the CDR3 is TGTGCCAGCAGCCATTGGGGAGAGATGAACACTGAAGCTTTCTTT. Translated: CASSHWGEMNTEAFF. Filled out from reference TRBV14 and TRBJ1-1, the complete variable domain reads EAGVTQFPSHSVIEKGQTVTLRCDPISGHDNLYWYRRVMGKEIKFLLHFVKESKQDESGMPNNRFLAERTGGTYSTLKVQPAELEDSGVYFCASSHWGEMNTEAFFGQGTRLTVV.

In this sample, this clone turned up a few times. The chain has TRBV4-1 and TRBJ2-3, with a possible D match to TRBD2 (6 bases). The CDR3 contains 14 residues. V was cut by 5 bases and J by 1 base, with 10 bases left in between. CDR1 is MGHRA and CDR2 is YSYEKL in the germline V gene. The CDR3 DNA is TGCGCCAGCAGCTGGGACTTTGGCACAGATACGCAGTATTTT. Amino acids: CASSWDFGTDTQYF.

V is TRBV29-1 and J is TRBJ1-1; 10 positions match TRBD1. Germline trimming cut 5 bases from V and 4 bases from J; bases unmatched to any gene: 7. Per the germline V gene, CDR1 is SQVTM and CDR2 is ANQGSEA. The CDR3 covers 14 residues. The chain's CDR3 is CSVRDRGSGTEAFF. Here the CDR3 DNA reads TGCAGCGTTCGGGACAGGGGTTCGGGCACTGAAGCTTTCTTT.

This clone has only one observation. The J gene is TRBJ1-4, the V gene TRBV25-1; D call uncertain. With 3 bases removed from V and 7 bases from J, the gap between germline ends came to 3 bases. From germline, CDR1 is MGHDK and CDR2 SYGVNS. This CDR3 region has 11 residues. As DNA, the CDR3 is TGTGCCAGCAGTGATAGTGAAAAACTGTTTTTT. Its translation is CASSDSEKLFF. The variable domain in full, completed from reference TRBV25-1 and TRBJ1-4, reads EADIYQTPRYLVIGTGKKITLECSQTMGHDKMYWYQQDPGMELHLIHYSYGVNSTEKGDLSSESTVSRIRTEHFPLTLESARPSHTSQYLCASSDSEKLFFGSGTQLSVL.

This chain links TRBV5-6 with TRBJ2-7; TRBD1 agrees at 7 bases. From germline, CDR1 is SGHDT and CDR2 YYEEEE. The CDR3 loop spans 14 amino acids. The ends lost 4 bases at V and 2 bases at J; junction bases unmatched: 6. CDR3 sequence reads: CASSLRQGAYEQYF. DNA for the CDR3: TGTGCCAGCAGCCTCAGACAGGGCGCCTACGAGCAGTACTTC.

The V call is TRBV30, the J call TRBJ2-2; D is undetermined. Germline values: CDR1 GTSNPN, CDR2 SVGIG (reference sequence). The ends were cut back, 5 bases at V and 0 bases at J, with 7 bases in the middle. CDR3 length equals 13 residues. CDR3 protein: CAWAYANTGELFF. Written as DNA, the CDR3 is TGTGCCTGGGCCTATGCGAACACCGGGGAGCTGTTTTTT.

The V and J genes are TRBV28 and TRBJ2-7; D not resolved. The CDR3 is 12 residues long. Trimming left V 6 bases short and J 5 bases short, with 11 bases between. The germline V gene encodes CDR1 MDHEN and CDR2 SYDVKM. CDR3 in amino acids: CASSYPDHEQYF. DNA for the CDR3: TGTGCCAGCAGCTATCCGGATCACGAGCAGTACTTC. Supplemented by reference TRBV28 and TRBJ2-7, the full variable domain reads DVKVTQSSRYLVKRTGEKVFLECVQDMDHENMFWYRQDPGLGLRLIYFSYDVKMKEKGDIPEGYSVSREKKERFSLILESASTNQTSMYLCASSYPDHEQYFGPGTRLTVT.

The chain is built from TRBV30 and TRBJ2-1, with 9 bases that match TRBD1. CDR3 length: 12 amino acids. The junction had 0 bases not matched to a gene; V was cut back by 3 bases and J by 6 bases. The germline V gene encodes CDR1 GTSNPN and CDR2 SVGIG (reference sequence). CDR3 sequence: CAWRDRGNEQFF. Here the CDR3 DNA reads TGTGCCTGGAGGGACAGGGGCAATGAGCAGTTCTTC.

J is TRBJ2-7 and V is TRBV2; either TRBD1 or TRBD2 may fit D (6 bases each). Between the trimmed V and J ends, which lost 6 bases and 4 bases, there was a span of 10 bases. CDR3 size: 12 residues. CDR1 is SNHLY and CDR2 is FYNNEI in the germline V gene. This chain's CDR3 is CASSGGTYEQYF. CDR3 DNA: TGTGCCAGCAGCGGGGGCACGTACGAGCAGTACTTC.

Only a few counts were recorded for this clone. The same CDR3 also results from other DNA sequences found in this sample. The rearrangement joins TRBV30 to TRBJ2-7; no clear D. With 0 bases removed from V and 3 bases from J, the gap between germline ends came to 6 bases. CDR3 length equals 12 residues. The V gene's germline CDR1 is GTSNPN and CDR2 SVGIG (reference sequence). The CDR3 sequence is CAWSVSDYEQYF. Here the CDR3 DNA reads TGTGCCTGGAGTGTGAGCGACTACGAGCAGTACTTC. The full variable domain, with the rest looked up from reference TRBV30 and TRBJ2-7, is SQTIHQWPATLVQPVGSPLSLECTVEGTSNPNLYWYRQAAGRGLQLLFYSVGIGQISSEVPQNLSASRPQDRQFILSSKKLLLSDSGFYLCAWSVSDYEQYFGPGTRLTVT.

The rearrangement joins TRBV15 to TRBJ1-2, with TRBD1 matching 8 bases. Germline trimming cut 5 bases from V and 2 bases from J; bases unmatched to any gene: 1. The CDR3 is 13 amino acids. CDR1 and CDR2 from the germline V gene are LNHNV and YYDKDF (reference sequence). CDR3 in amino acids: CATSRTGNYGYTF. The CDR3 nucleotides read TGTGCCACCAGCCGGACAGGGAACTATGGCTACACCTTC.